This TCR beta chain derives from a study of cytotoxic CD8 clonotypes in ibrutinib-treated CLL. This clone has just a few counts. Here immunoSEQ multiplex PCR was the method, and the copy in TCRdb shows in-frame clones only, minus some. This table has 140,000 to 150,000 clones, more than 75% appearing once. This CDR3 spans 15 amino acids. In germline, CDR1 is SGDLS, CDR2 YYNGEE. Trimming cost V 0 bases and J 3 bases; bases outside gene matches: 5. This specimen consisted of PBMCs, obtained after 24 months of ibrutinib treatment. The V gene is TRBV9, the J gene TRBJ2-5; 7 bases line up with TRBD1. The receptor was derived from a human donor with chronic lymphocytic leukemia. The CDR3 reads CASSVGLQGKETQYF. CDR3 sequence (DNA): TGTGCCAGCAGCGTAGGGTTACAGGGGAAAGAGACCCAGTACTTC.